This T cell receptor beta chain was found in a study of shared clonotypes between healthy human individuals. Nashville, Tennessee was home to all donors, each a Caucasian adult. The study separated CD4+ cells into CD45RA+ naive and CD45RA-negative memory subsets. V gave up 4 bases and J gave up 4 bases, with 10 bases separating them. The CDR3 runs to 13 residues. CDR1 and CDR2 (germline): MDHEN, SYDVKM. It was roughly 200 ng DNA, about 30,000 T cell genomes, that sorted-subset replicate PCRs used. Original analysis: ImmunoSEQ junction-only sequences lacked quality scores, so their filtering differed. Using immunoSEQ multiplex PCR, the repertoire was profiled, and TCRdb retains in-frame clones only, with some absent. V, J and clone size were drawn from that table, and D and trimming were deduced from the DNA. The table has a few million clones, approximately 95% seen once.

The V call is TRBV28, the J call TRBJ1-1, with D hard to call. Sequenced sample: naive CD4+ T cells from PBMCs. As to subset: CD45RA+ positively selected. The receptor's source is a man younger than 30 in good health. Some clones in this sample may be carry-over from other donors' samples. The CDR3 region has the DNA TGTGCCAGCAGTTCTTATAAGAGCACTGAAGCTTTCTTT. This encodes CASSSYKSTEAFF.